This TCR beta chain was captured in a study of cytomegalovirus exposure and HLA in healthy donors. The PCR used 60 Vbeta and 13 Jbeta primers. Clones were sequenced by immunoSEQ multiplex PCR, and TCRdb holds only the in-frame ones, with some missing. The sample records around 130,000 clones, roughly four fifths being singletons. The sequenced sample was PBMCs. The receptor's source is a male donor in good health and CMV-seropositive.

The CDR3, as DNA: TGTGCCAGCAGCTCCAGGACTAGCGGGGGTGAGCAGTTCTTC. This sequence encodes CASSSRTSGGEQFF. This sequence joins TRBV11-3 and TRBJ2-1; 13 bases line up with TRBD2. This CDR3 is 14 amino acids long. CDR1 is SGHNT, CDR2 YENEEA, per germline. The ends lost 4 bases at V and 9 bases at J; junction bases unmatched: 3. Drawing the rest from reference TRBV11-3 and TRBJ2-1, the complete variable domain is EAGVVQSPRYKIIEKKQPVAFWCNPISGHNTLYWYLQNLGQGPELLIRYENEEAVDDSQLPKDRFSAERLKGVDSTLKIQPAELGDSAVYLCASSSRTSGGEQFFGPGTRLTVL.